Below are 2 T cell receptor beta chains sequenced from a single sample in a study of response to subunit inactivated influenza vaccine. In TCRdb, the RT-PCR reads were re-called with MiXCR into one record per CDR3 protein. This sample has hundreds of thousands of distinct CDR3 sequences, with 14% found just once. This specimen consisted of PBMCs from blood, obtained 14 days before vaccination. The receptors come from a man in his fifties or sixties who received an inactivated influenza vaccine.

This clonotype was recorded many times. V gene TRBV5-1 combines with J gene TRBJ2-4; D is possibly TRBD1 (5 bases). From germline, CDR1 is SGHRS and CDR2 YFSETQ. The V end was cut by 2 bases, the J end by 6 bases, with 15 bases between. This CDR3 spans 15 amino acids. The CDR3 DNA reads TGCGCCAGCAGCTTTAACCAGGGATTGGGAAACATTCAGTACTTC. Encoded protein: CASSFNQGLGNIQYF.

The CDR3 DNA reads as TGTGCCAGCAGCCGAGGGGTCAACTGGGGTGAAAAACTGTTTTTT. Translation: CASSRGVNWGEKLFF. V gene TRBV7-9 combines with J gene TRBJ1-4; D may be TRBD1 (5 bases). V shed 5 bases and J shed 7 bases, with 17 bases lying between them. The CDR3 length is 15 residues. Germline V gene lookup returns CDR1 SEHNR and CDR2 FQNEAQ (reference sequence).